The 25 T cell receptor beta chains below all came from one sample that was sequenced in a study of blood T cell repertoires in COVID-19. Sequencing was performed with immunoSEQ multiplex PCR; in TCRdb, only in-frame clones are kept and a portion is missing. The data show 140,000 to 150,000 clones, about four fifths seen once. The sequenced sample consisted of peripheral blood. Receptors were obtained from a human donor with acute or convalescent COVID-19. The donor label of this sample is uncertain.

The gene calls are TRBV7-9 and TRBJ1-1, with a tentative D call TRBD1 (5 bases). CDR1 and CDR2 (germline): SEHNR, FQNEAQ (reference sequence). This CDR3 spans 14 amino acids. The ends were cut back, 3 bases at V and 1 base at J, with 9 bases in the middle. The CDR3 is CASSFGHTNTEAFF. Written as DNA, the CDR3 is TGTGCCAGCAGCTTTGGACACACGAACACTGAAGCTTTCTTT.

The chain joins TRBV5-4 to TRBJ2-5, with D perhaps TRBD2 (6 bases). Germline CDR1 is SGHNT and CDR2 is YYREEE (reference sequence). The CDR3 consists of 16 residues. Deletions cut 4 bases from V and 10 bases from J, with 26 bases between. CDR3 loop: CASSPRGGARQMDQYF. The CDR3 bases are TGTGCCAGCAGCCCCAGAGGAGGGGCGCGTCAGATGGACCAGTACTTC.

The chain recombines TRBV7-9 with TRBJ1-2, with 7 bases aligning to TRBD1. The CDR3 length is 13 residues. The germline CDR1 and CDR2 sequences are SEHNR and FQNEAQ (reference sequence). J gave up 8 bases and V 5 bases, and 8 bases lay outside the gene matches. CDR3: CASSDWTGPGYTF. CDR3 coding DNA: TGTGCCAGCAGCGACTGGACAGGCCCAGGCTACACCTTC.

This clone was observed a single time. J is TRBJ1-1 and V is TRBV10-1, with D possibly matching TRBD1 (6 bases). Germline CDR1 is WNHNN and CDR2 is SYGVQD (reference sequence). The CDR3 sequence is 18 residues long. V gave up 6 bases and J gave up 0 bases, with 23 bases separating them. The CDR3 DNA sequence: TGCGCCAGCAGCGATGACGTGCCCTGGGACAAGATGAACACTGAAGCTTTCTTT. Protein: CASSDDVPWDKMNTEAFF.

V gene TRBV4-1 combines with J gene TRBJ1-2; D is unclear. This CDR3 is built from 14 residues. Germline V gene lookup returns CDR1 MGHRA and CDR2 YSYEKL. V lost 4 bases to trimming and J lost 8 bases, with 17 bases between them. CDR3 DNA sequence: TGCGCCAGCAGCCCCCCGACTGCAGTCGGCGGCTACACCTTC. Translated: CASSPPTAVGGYTF.

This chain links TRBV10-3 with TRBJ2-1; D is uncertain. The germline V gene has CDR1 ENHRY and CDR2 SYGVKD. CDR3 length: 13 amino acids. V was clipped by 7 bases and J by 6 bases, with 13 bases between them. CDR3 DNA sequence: TGTGCCATCACCCCCAGGTCGACCAATGAGCAGTTCTTC. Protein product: CAITPRSTNEQFF.

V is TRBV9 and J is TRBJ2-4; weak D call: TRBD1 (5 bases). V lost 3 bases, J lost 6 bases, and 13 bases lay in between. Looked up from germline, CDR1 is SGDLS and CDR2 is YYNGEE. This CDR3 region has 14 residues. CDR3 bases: TGTGCCAGCAGCGCACAACAGGTCTCAAACATTCAGTACTTC. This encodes CASSAQQVSNIQYF.

The CDR3 loop reads CASSYDTGGTDTQYF. The DNA for the CDR3 is TGTGCCAGCAGTTACGACACAGGGGGAACAGATACGCAGTATTTT. This sequence joins TRBV6-5 and TRBJ2-3, with 8 bases lining up with TRBD1. The CDR3 length is 15 residues. V dropped 2 bases and J dropped 3; count of bases not matched to a gene: 4. The germline V gene has CDR1 MNHEY and CDR2 SVGAGI.

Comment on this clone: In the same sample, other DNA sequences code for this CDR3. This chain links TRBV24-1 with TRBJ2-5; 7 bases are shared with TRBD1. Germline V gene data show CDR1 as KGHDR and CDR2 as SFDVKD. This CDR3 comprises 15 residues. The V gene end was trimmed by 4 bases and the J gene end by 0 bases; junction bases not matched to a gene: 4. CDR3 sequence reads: CATSEGRGNQETQYF. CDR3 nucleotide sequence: TGTGCCACCAGTGAGGGCAGGGGGAACCAAGAGACCCAGTACTTC.

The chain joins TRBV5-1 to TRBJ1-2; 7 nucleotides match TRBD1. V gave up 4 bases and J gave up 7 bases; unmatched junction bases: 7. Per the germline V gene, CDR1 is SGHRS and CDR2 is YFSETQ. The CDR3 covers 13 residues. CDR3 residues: CASSQQGTVGYTF. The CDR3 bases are TGCGCCAGCAGCCAACAGGGGACGGTTGGCTACACCTTC. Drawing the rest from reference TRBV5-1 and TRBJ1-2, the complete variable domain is KAGVTQTPRYLIKTRGQQVTLSCSPISGHRSVSWYQQTPGQGLQFLFEYFSETQRNKGNFPGRFSGRQFSNSRSEMNVSTLELGDSALYLCASSQQGTVGYTFGSGTRLTVV.

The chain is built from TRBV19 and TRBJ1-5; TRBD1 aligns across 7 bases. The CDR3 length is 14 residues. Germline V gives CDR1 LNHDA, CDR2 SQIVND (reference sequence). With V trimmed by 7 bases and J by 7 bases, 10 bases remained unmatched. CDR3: CASKIRTGVQPQHF. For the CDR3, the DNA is TGTGCCAGTAAGATCCGGACAGGTGTCCAGCCCCAGCATTTT.

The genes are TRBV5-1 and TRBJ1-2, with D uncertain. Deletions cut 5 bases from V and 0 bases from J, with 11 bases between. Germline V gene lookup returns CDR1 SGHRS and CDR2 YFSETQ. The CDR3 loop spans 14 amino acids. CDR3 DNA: TGCGCCAGCAGTTTCCCCGGAGCTAACTATGGCTACACCTTC. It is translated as CASSFPGANYGYTF.

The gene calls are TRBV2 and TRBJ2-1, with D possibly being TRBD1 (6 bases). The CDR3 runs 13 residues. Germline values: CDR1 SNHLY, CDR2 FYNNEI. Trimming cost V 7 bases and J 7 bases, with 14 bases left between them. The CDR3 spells CASKGGGANEQFF. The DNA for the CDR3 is TGTGCCAGCAAAGGTGGGGGCGCAAATGAGCAGTTCTTC.

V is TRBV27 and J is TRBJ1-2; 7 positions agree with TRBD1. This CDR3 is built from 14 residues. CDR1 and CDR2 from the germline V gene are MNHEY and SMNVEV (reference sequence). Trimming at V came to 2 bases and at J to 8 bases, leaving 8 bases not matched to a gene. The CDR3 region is CASSLDRDPGGYTF. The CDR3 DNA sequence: TGTGCCAGCAGTTTAGACAGGGACCCCGGGGGCTACACCTTC.

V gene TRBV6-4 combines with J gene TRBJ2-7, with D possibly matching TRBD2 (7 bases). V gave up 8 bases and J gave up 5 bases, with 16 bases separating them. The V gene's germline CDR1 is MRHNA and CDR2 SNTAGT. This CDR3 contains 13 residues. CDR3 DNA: TGTGCCAGCTCTATACAGGGAGGGGACGAGCAGTACTTC. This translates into CASSIQGGDEQYF.

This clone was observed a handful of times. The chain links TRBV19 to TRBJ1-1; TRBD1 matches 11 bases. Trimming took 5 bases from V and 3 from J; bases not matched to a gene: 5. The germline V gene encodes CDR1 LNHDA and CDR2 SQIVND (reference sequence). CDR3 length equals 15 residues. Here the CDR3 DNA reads TGTGCCAGTAGTCCCCGGGACAGGGGGTACACTGAAGCTTTCTTT. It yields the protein CASSPRDRGYTEAFF.

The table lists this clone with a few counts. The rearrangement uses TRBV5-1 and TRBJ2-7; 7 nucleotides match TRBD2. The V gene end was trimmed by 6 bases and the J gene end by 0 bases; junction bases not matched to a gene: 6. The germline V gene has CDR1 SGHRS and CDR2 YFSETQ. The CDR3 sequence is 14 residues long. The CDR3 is CASTREGSSYEQYF. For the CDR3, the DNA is TGCGCCAGCACTAGGGAGGGGAGCTCCTACGAGCAGTACTTC.

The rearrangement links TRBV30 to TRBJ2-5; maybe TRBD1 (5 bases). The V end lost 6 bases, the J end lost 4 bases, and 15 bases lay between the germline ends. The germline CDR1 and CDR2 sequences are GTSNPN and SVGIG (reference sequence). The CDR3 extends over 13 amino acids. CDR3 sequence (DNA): TGTGCCTGCCAAAGTGGGGCTTTAGAGACCCAGTACTTC. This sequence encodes CACQSGALETQYF.

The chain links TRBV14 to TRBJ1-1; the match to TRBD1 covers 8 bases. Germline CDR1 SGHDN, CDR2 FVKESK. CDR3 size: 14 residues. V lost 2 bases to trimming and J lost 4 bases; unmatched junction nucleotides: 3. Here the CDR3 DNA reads TGTGCCAGCAGCCAATGGGACAGGCGCACTGAAGCTTTCTTT. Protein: CASSQWDRRTEAFF. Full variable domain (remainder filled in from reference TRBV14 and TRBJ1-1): EAGVTQFPSHSVIEKGQTVTLRCDPISGHDNLYWYRRVMGKEIKFLLHFVKESKQDESGMPNNRFLAERTGGTYSTLKVQPAELEDSGVYFCASSQWDRRTEAFFGQGTRLTVV.

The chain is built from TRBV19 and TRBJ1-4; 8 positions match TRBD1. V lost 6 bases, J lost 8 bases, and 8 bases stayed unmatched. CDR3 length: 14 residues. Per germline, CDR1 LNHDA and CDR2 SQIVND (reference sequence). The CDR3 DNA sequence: TGTGCCAGTAGCGCTTTCAGGGGGCGCGAAAAACTGTTTTTT. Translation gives CASSAFRGREKLFF.

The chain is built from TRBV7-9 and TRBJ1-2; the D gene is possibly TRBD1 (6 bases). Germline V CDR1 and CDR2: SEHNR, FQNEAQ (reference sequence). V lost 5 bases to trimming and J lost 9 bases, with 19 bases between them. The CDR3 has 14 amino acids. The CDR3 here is CASSRDGTRKSYTF. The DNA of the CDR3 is TGTGCCAGCAGCCGCGACGGGACACGGAAAAGCTACACCTTC.

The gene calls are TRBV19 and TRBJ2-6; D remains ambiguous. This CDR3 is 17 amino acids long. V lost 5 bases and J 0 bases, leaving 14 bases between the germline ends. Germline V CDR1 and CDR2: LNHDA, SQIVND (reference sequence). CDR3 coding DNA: TGTGCCAGTAGTGTGCCCAAGAGTGGCTCTGGGGCCAACGTCCTGACTTTC. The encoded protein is CASSVPKSGSGANVLTF.

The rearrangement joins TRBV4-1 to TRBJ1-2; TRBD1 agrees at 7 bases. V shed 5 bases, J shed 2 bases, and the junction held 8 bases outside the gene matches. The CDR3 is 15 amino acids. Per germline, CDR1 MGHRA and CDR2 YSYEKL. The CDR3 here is CASSVRMTGNYGYTF. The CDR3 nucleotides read TGCGCCAGCAGCGTGCGGATGACAGGGAACTATGGCTACACCTTC.

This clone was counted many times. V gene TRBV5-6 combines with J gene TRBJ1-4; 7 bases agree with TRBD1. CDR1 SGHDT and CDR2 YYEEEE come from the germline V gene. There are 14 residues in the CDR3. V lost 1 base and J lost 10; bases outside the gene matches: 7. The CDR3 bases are TGTGCCAGCAGCTTGCGGGACAGATGGGGAAAACTGTTTTTT. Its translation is CASSLRDRWGKLFF.

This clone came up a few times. In nucleotides, the CDR3 is TGTGCCAGCAGTCCCGGACACCTGAACACTGAAGCTTTCTTT. The encoded protein is CASSPGHLNTEAFF. The chain is built from TRBV6-6 and TRBJ1-1; D may be TRBD1 (5 bases). The CDR3 loop spans 14 amino acids. Trimming cost V 5 bases and J 0 bases, with 10 bases left between them. Germline-derived CDR1 and CDR2 are MNHNY and SVGAGI (reference sequence).